The following is a T cell receptor (beta chain) sequence with its context. The antigen it binds to is not known. No much larger clone is present one base from it, and per-base qualities are unavailable. The data belong to a study of blood T cell repertoires in COVID-19 (dated by TCRdb to the early 2020s). Context from the whole study: Samples covering the acute and convalescent phases of COVID-19 were provided by collaborators in the United States, Italy and Spain. The prospective study material was composed of cDNA or gDNA derived from T cells, B-cell-depleted T cells, or PBMCs. Deeply sampled blood TCRbeta repertoires from subjects exposed to, actively infected with, or recovered from COVID-19 were included in the dataset. The repertoires were released in a freely available public database intended as a resource for research on the immune response to SARS-CoV-2. The samples were drawn from two sources: the first 160 participants of the ongoing ImmuneRACE study, and approximately 1,300 subjects contributed by 6 global collaborators. A de-identified subject ID, COVID-19 status, age in years and sex were almost always included in the sample metadata. Where available, HLA class I and class II types were taken from metadata supplied by the sample provider and were not determined by assay-based typing. On the study overall, not on this receptor specifically: How much clinical and demographic metadata was included differed by source and by participant, and the metadata was provided uncurated.

Each collaborating institution followed its own protocols to collect whole blood in K2EDTA tubes. For TCRbeta analysis, collaborators shipped samples as frozen whole blood, isolated PBMCs, or DNA extracted from either of those sample types. The immunoSEQ Assay, a bias-controlled multiplex PCR, was used to amplify TCRbeta CDR3 regions from genomic DNA. In the source study's methods: Within the assay, amplification of reference gene primers was used to estimate how many nucleated cells each sample contained. Sequence reads were collapsed and filtered to measure the absolute abundance of every unique TCRbeta CDR3 rearrangement. For each sample, productive Simpson clonality was calculated by taking the square root of Simpson's diversity index across productive rearrangements. TCRdb retrieved this table from immuneACCESS and kept in-frame rearrangements only. Not all clones are present; in checked studies, unresolved V genes account for under half, and no reason is known for the remainder. V and J calls plus clone size are reproduced from that table; the DNA served to infer D and trimming. The sample table shows about 360,000 clones, and more than 75% are seen once. The ten biggest clones cover under 3% of the sample.

The CDR3 measures 13 amino acids from cysteine to phenylalanine. Left in the record is the CDR3 DNA by itself, 39 bases read in frame from the first base. CDR1 and CDR2 (SNHLY, FYNNEI) derive from the germline V gene. The V end loses 6 bases and the J end loses 8 bases, and a stretch of 11 bases separates them. This sequence was found in a human donor in a cohort sampled during active COVID-19. This chain joins TRBV2 to TRBJ1-6; perhaps TRBD1 is the D gene, with 6 bases matching. Specimen: peripheral blood. The CDR3 here reads CASRLGGYSPLHF. The nucleotide sequence is given as TGTGCCAGCAGATTAGGGGGTTATTCACCCCTCCACTTT. Beyond the CDR3, the reference TRBV2 and TRBJ1-6 genes provide the residues; the full variable domain reads: EPEVTQTPSHQVTQMGQEVILRCVPISNHLYFYWYRQILGQKVEFLVSFYNNEISEKSEIFDDQFSVERPDGSNFTLKIRSTKLEDSAMYFCASRLGGYSPLHFGNGTRLTVT.